This T cell receptor beta chain was observed in a study of CD8 T cell repertoires and HIV-1 epitope variants. Overall study context: Twenty-five autologous and known Gag and Nef epitope variant peptides each stimulated T cells separately. Controls included no peptide, Ebola AY9 epitope, and a CMV, EBV, flu pool.

This clone was counted a single time. Sequenced by immunoSEQ multiplex PCR; TCRdb stores in-frame clones only, minus some. The data contain more than 85,000 clones, approximately 70% of them seen just once; the ten biggest clones take up roughly 24%. The receptor comes from a male donor with HIV. Sequencing input: uncultured baseline CD8+ T cells from peripheral blood mononuclear cells (PBMCs).

CDR3 protein: CASSFAAGRSTDTQYF. The CDR3, as DNA: TGTGCCAGCAGCTTCGCAGCGGGGCGTAGCACAGATACGCAGTATTTT. V is TRBV9 and J is TRBJ2-3; 7 bases line up with TRBD2. Germline V gene data show CDR1 as SGDLS and CDR2 as YYNGEE. V lost 4 bases to trimming and J lost 0 bases; unmatched junction nucleotides: 8. The CDR3 sequence is 16 residues long.